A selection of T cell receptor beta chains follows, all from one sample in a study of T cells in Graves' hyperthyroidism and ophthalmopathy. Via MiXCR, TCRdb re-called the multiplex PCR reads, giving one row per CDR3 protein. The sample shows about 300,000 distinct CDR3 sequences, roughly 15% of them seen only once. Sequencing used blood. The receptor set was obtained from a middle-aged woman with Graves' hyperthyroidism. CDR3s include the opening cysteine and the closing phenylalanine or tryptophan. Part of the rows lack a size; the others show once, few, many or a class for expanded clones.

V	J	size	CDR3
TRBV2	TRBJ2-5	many	CASSAGTSGRQTQYF
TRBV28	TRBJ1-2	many	CASSQRARRGYTF
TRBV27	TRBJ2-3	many	CASSLFKATDTQYF
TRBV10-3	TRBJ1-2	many	CAISESPENYGYTF
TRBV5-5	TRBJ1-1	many	CASSPTTGIGTEAFF
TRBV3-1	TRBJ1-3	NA	CASSQESGNTIYF
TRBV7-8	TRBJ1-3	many	CASSFDDGGNTIYF
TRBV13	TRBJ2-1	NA	CASKDSGSYNEQFF
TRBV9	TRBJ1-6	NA	CASSVAADNSPLHF
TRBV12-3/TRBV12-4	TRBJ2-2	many	CASSLATGGLTGELFF
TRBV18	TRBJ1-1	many	CASSPGGGFEAFF
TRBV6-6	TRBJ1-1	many	CASSYSTGLTEAFF
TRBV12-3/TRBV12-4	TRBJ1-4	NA	CASRATGEGDEKLFF
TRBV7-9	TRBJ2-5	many	CASSVDSGTGKYF
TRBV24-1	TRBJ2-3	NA	CATGDGSTDTQYF
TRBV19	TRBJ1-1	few	CASSADLGQPNTEAFF
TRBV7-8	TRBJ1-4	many	CASSMTGSTNEKLFF
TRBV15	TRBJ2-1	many	CATSKPLGLANPQGYNEQFF